Detailed here is one T cell receptor beta chain. The antigen remains undetermined. The data were produced by immunoSEQ multiplex PCR, yet TCRdb's version contains in-frame clones alone and is incomplete. In the table there are a few hundred thousand clones, 80% to 90% of which are singletons. This record comes from a study of cytomegalovirus exposure and HLA in healthy donors. Whole-study results and caveats: With high specificity and sensitivity, the classifier reportedly diagnosed cytomegalovirus status.

This CDR3 comprises 15 residues. Trimming shortened V by 2 bases and J by 3 bases, and 14 bases separated the two germline ends. The germline V gene has CDR1 MNHEY and CDR2 SVGAGI. The chain combines TRBV6-5 with TRBJ2-7; D is perhaps TRBD1 (6 bases). The sequence was obtained from a woman younger than 35 in good health and CMV-seronegative. Sequenced sample: PBMCs. The CDR3 reads CASSYVPTGIYEQYF. CDR3 nucleotide sequence: TGTGCCAGCAGTTACGTCCCGACAGGTATCTACGAGCAGTACTTC.